This T cell receptor (beta chain) comes out of a study of blood T cells in healthy people across ages. Primed by a sample-barcoded 5' primer and a J-beta primer mix, a second PCR proceeded for about 6 to 11 cycles. TCRdb called the 5' RACE reads again in MiXCR, with one record for every CDR3 protein. The sample shows some 700,000 distinct CDR3 sequences, 35% to 45% of them seen only once. CDR3 length: 19 residues. Germline loops: CDR1 ENHRY, CDR2 SYGVKD. V was clipped by 10 bases and J by 6 bases; unmatched bases: 25. Study outcomes and limitations: Unsorted PBMCs ruled out conclusive naive versus antigen-experienced comparison. Older individuals had lower TCR beta diversity per million T cells (the decline was roughly linear).

Details on this clonotype: Its antigen remains unknown.

The study recruited healthy Caucasian donors from Russia who were aged about 6 to 90. The sequencing sample was made of blood. The V and J genes are TRBV10-3 and TRBJ2-1, with TRBD2 identical over 9 bases. This clonotype was obtained from a woman aged 55-69 years in good health. CDR3 region: CATSDKIAGAGVVGNEQFF. The CDR3 nucleotides read TGTGCCACTTCGGACAAGATAGCGGGAGCGGGCGTAGTTGGCAATGAGCAGTTCTTC.